This T cell receptor (beta chain) originates from a study of T cell responses to AZD1222 COVID-19 vaccine. Points on this clone: The antigen is unknown.

Clones were sequenced by immunoSEQ multiplex PCR, and TCRdb holds only the in-frame ones, with some missing. The sample yields over 70,000 clones, roughly 87% seen once. Study-wide results and limits: Without day 14 samples, only post-peak T cell repertoires were studied. Females made up more of the donors, who were largely white British, and clonal diversity may have come out too low.

This CDR3 comprises 14 residues. Germline V gene lookup returns CDR1 SEHNR and CDR2 FQNEAQ (reference sequence). V was trimmed by 4 bases and J by 3 bases, leaving 10 bases between them. This clonotype was obtained from an adult in good health. Sequencing was performed on peripheral blood, taken on day 0 of AZD1222 vaccination. V is TRBV7-9 and J is TRBJ1-5, with D perhaps matching TRBD1 (6 bases). CDR3 sequence (DNA): TGTGCCAGCAGCTCACAGGGATTCAATCAGCCCCAGCATTTT. Its protein is CASSSQGFNQPQHF.